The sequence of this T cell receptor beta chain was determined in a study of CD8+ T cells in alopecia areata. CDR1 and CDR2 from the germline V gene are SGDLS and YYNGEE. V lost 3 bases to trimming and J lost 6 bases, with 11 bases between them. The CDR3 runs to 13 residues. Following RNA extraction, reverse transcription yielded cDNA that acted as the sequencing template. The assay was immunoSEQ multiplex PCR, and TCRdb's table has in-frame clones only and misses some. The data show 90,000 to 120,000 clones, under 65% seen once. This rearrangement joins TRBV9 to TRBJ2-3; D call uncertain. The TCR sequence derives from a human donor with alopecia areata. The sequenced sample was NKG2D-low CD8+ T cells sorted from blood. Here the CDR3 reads CASSEGTPDTQYF. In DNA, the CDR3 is TGTGCCAGCAGCGAGGGAACACCGGATACGCAGTATTTT.